The rows below give T cell receptor beta chains drawn from one sample of a study of response to subunit inactivated influenza vaccine. TCRdb re-called the RT-PCR reads with MiXCR, one entry per CDR3 protein. The sample yields 300,000 to 350,000 distinct CDR3 sequences, 22% seen once. The sequences come from PBMCs from blood, collected approximately 20 months after vaccination. Receptors originate from a man in his fifties or sixties who received an inactivated influenza vaccine. The CDR3 runs from the conserved cysteine through the conserved F or W. The D gene is left open where the match is weak. Some rows have no size entry. The others give once, few or many, or a class for an expanded clone.

size: few
D: -
J: TRBJ1-4
V: TRBV20-1
DNA: TGCAGTGCTAGAGAGGACAGTAACAATGAAAAACTGTTTTTT
CDR3: CSAREDSNNEKLFF

size: -
D: -
J: TRBJ2-3
V: TRBV4-2
DNA: TGTGCCAGCAGCCAGGCGGGGCCTACCAACACAGATACGCAGTATTTT
CDR3: CASSQAGPTNTDTQYF

size: many
D: -
J: TRBJ2-5
V: TRBV11-2
DNA: TGTGCCAGCAGCTTAGTTTCCGGGACGAGTGCAGAGACCCAGTACTTC
CDR3: CASSLVSGTSAETQYF

size: many
D: -
J: TRBJ1-6
V: TRBV4-3
DNA: TGCGCCAGCAGCCAAGAAGACGGAAGCTCCTATAATTCACCCCTCCACTTT
CDR3: CASSQEDGSSYNSPLHF

size: -
D: -
J: TRBJ2-3
V: TRBV5-4
DNA: TGTGCCAGCAGCCCGATTGAGATCACAGATACGCAGTATTTT
CDR3: CASSPIEITDTQYF

size: -
D: TRBD1
J: TRBJ2-7
V: TRBV24-1
DNA: TGTGCCACTCAACCGGGACAGGGACCTACCTCCTACGAGCAGTACTTC
CDR3: CATQPGQGPTSYEQYF

size: -
D: -
J: TRBJ2-1
V: TRBV11-2
DNA: TGTGCCAGCAGCCGACCCGGGACCCGCTACAATGAGCAGTTCTTC
CDR3: CASSRPGTRYNEQFF

size: few
D: -
J: TRBJ2-3
V: TRBV7-6
DNA: TGTGCCAGCAGCTATGGGGGGTCCCCCACAGATACGCAGTATTTT
CDR3: CASSYGGSPTDTQYF

size: few
D: -
J: TRBJ2-7
V: TRBV10-3
DNA: TGTGCCATCAGTGAGTCACCCGGGACGGTACCCTACGAGCAGTACTTC
CDR3: CAISESPGTVPYEQYF

size: many
D: -
J: TRBJ2-2
V: TRBV6-5
DNA: TGTGCCAGCAGTTACTCGATGGCAGAACCTGGCACCGGGGAGCTGTTTTTT
CDR3: CASSYSMAEPGTGELFF

size: -
D: TRBD2
J: TRBJ2-3
V: TRBV6-2/TRBV6-3
DNA: TGTGCCAGCACCGATGGCGGGACTAGGCCAGATACGCAGTATTTT
CDR3: CASTDGGTRPDTQYF

size: -
D: TRBD1
J: TRBJ2-3
V: TRBV6-1
DNA: TGTGCCAGCAGAACAGGGGGCGAGGATACGCAGTATTTT
CDR3: CASRTGGEDTQYF

size: few
D: TRBD2
J: TRBJ2-6
V: TRBV24-1
DNA: TGTGCCACCAGTGCGGCTAGCGGGAGCACTGGGGCCAACGTCCTGACTTTC
CDR3: CATSAASGSTGANVLTF

size: -
D: TRBD2
J: TRBJ2-1
V: TRBV7-8
DNA: TGTGCCAGCAGCCTAAATAGCGGGAGTAAGTACAATGAGCAGTTCTTC
CDR3: CASSLNSGSKYNEQFF

size: -
D: -
J: TRBJ2-7
V: TRBV29-1
DNA: TGCAGCGTTGGGGTCACAATCTACGAGCAGTACTTC
CDR3: CSVGVTIYEQYF

size: many
D: -
J: TRBJ1-1
V: TRBV6-5
DNA: TGTGCCAGCAGTTACGGCAGGGGCACTGAAGCTTTCTTT
CDR3: CASSYGRGTEAFF

size: -
D: -
J: TRBJ1-2
V: TRBV29-1
DNA: TGCAGCGTCCGATCGGGACAACACTATGGCTACACCTTC
CDR3: CSVRSGQHYGYTF

size: -
D: -
J: TRBJ1-2
V: TRBV21-1
DNA: TGTGCCAGCACGACAGGGGGCCCGAACTATGGCTACACCTTC
CDR3: CASTTGGPNYGYTF

size: -
D: TRBD1
J: TRBJ1-5
V: TRBV6-2/TRBV6-3
DNA: TGTGCCAGCACCCAGGAAATGGGACAGGGGGCGGGAAGCAATCAGCCCCAGCATTTT
CDR3: CASTQEMGQGAGSNQPQHF

size: -
D: -
J: TRBJ1-2
V: TRBV5-4
DNA: TGTGCCAGCAGCACCAACACAGGGAGCTATGGCTACACCTTC
CDR3: CASSTNTGSYGYTF

size: few
D: -
J: TRBJ2-5
V: TRBV7-2
DNA: TGTGCCAGTCGACCGTGGCAGGGGATGGGAGAGACCCAGTACTTC
CDR3: CASRPWQGMGETQYF

size: few
D: -
J: TRBJ2-3
V: TRBV20-1
DNA: TGCAGTGCTAGAGATCTCTTGGAGCGCACAGATACGCAGTATTTT
CDR3: CSARDLLERTDTQYF

size: -
D: -
J: TRBJ1-5
V: TRBV20-1
DNA: TGCAGTGCCCCCGTGGGGGGCAATCAGCCCCAGCATTTT
CDR3: CSAPVGGNQPQHF

size: few
D: -
J: TRBJ1-5
V: TRBV12-3/TRBV12-4
DNA: TGTGCCAGCAGTTTTGAGCCGGGGCAGCCCCAGCATTTT
CDR3: CASSFEPGQPQHF

size: few
D: -
J: TRBJ1-2
V: TRBV5-1
DNA: TGCGCCAGCAGCTTGGTTTTGGGAACCTATGGCTACACCTTC
CDR3: CASSLVLGTYGYTF

size: -
D: TRBD1
J: TRBJ1-1
V: TRBV18
DNA: TGTGCCAGCTCACCACCCGGGACAGGGTACACTGAAGCTTTCTTT
CDR3: CASSPPGTGYTEAFF

size: -
D: -
J: TRBJ1-4
V: TRBV5-6
DNA: TGTGCCAGCAGCTCCGTGACCGCCCGGGGTGAAAAACTGTTTTTT
CDR3: CASSSVTARGEKLFF

size: few
D: -
J: TRBJ1-3
V: TRBV7-9
DNA: TGTGCCAGCAGCTTAGCGGCTGCAGGCCGGGGGGGAAACACCATATATTTT
CDR3: CASSLAAAGRGGNTIYF